The entry below gives a single T cell receptor (beta chain) sequence along with its context. As yet, its antigen is unknown. Germline V gives CDR1 SGHNT, CDR2 YYREEE (reference sequence). The CDR3 is made up of 16 amino acids. Losses at the gene ends were 2 bases for V and 6 bases for J; bases not matched to a gene: 7. This sample is part of a study of T cell responses to AZD1222 COVID-19 vaccine. Broader study findings: Compared with day 0, the breadth and depth of the Spike-specific TCR repertoire rose significantly after two doses of AZD1222. Most donors were white British, females outnumbered males, and clonal diversity was possibly underestimated.

Libraries were prepared by immunoSEQ multiplex PCR; TCRdb keeps only in-frame clonotypes and omits some of them. The top ten clones hold about 20% of a sample with 90,000 to 120,000 clones, around nine tenths of them seen once. The origin of this receptor is an adult in good health. The V gene is TRBV5-4, the J gene TRBJ2-2; 10 bases are a match to TRBD2. The input for sequencing was peripheral blood, taken on day 0 of AZD1222 vaccination. The CDR3 here is CASSLLAGRRPGELFF. The CDR3 DNA reads TGTGCCAGCAGCTTACTAGCGGGGAGGCGCCCCGGGGAGCTGTTTTTT.